This TCR beta chain was sequenced for a study of T cell repertoires in cytomegalovirus infection. Study information: Carrying CMV and the relevant HLA type showed in public TCR beta signatures. Points from the study as a whole: Based on cumulative public TCR beta family frequency, carriers of CMV plus the relevant HLA were identified. It was HLA-C-restricted CMV-specific TCR beta clonotypes that dominated the response ex vivo.

TCRdb re-called the reads through MiXCR, storing one row per CDR3 protein. The data hold hundreds of thousands of distinct CDR3 sequences, with approximately 6.7% observed a single time. V was shortened by 1 base and J by 3 bases, with 10 bases between the two germline ends. CDR3 length: 14 amino acids. Germline V gives CDR1 SGHTA, CDR2 FQGNSA. This clonotype was observed many times. Its matching antigen is unknown. This TCR was sampled from a human donor in good health (CMV status not recorded). Some clones in this sample may be carry-over from other donors' samples. This chain uses TRBV7-2 with TRBJ2-7, with D unclear. Specimen: PBMCs. The CDR3 here is CASSLGQTYYEQYF. The DNA of the CDR3 is TGTGCCAGCAGCTTAGGGCAAACTTACTACGAGCAGTACTTC.